One and the same sample provided the 30 T cell receptor beta chains below, sequenced in a study of T cell responses to AZD1222 COVID-19 vaccine (dated by TCRdb to the early 2020s). Taken with the paper, the label for time point translates to: baseline before first vaccination. Library preparation was by the immunoSEQ multiplex PCR assay. This is the immuneACCESS table as TCRdb keeps it, with only in-frame sequences that have V and J called. A part of the clones is gone; compared with another copy, unresolved V genes explain less than half, and the rest is unexplained. The sample data list 77,000 or so clones, and around 88% of these were observed just once. In total, the top ten clones hold roughly 20% of the sample. The sample consisted of peripheral blood, taken on day 0 of AZD1222 vaccination. These receptors were obtained from an adult in good health.

This clone came up once. The gene calls are TRBV4-3 and TRBJ2-5; 12 bases match TRBD2. The V gene end was trimmed by 2 bases and the J gene end by 5 bases; junction bases not matched to a gene: 3. Germline lookup yields CDR1 LGHNA and CDR2 YSLEER. There are 15 residues in the CDR3. In DNA form, the CDR3 reads TGCGCCAGCAGCCAAATCCTAGCGGGGGGGGAGACCCAGTACTTC. It is translated as CASSQILAGGETQYF.

The V gene is TRBV5-4, the J gene TRBJ2-5; D may be TRBD2 (5 bases). The CDR3 is 16 residues long. From germline, CDR1 is SGHNT and CDR2 YYREEE (reference sequence). The V and J ends lost 4 bases and 2 bases respectively, with 18 bases between them. The DNA for the CDR3 is TGTGCCAGCAGCGGGATAAAACGGACTGGACAAGAGACCCAGTACTTC. It codes for CASSGIKRTGQETQYF.

The genes are TRBV24-1 and TRBJ2-2; D call uncertain. The CDR3 consists of 15 residues. Germline values: CDR1 KGHDR, CDR2 SFDVKD. V lost 3 bases to trimming and J lost 1 base, with 8 bases between them. The CDR3 is CATSDLDKNTGELFF. The CDR3 nucleotides are TGTGCCACCAGTGATCTAGACAAGAACACCGGGGAGCTGTTTTTT.

This clone was observed a few times. This chain's CDR3 is CASSEGGDTEAFF. The CDR3 DNA reads as TGCGCCAGCAGTGAGGGAGGGGACACTGAAGCTTTCTTT. The rearrangement uses TRBV10-2 and TRBJ1-1; a weak D match, TRBD1 (5 bases). CDR1 and CDR2 (germline): WSHSY, SAAADI. The CDR3 length is 13 residues. V lost 2 bases, J lost 3 bases, and 7 bases lay in between.

This clone was observed once. The CDR3 DNA reads TGTGCCAGCGCCTCAACCGATGGGCAAGAGACCCAGTACTTC. This codes for CASASTDGQETQYF. The chain links TRBV27 to TRBJ2-5; D gene unclear. Germline CDR1 MNHEY, CDR2 SMNVEV (reference sequence). Trimming stripped 8 bases from V and 2 bases from J, with 15 bases between. There are 14 residues in the CDR3.

V usage is TRBV6-6 and J usage is TRBJ2-1; the match to TRBD1 covers 8 bases. V lost 1 base to trimming and J lost 4 bases; unmatched junction nucleotides: 3. Per the germline V gene, CDR1 is MNHNY and CDR2 is SVGAGI (reference sequence). The CDR3 is 15 amino acids. CDR3 residues: CASSYLGQEYNEQFF. The CDR3 region has the DNA TGTGCCAGCAGTTACTTGGGACAGGAGTACAATGAGCAGTTCTTC.

The V gene is TRBV10-3, the J gene TRBJ1-5, with TRBD1 matching 8 bases. The CDR3 covers 16 residues. V gave up 3 bases and J gave up 4 bases; unmatched junction bases: 8. Germline loops: CDR1 ENHRY, CDR2 SYGVKD. The CDR3 protein is CAISDSGQGPNQPQHF. For the CDR3, the DNA is TGTGCCATCAGTGATAGTGGACAGGGCCCTAATCAGCCCCAGCATTTT.

The chain carries TRBV5-1 and TRBJ2-7; D is unresolved. This CDR3 comprises 14 residues. Germline V CDR1 and CDR2: SGHRS, YFSETQ. V lost 4 bases and J 2 bases, leaving 13 bases between the germline ends. The CDR3: CASSHKDGTYEQYF. CDR3 nucleotide sequence: TGCGCCAGCAGCCACAAGGACGGAACCTACGAGCAGTACTTC.

The V call is TRBV27, the J call TRBJ2-7; D may match TRBD1 or TRBD2 (5 bases each). Trimming shortened V by 5 bases and J by 5 bases, and 16 bases separated the two germline ends. Germline V gene data show CDR1 as MNHEY and CDR2 as SMNVEV (reference sequence). The length of the CDR3 is 14 residues. Here the CDR3 DNA reads TGTGCCAGCAGTCTAAATGACGGGACGGACGAGCAGTACTTC. This gives the protein CASSLNDGTDEQYF.

This clone came up a few times. This rearrangement joins TRBV7-6 to TRBJ2-3; TRBD2 matches 7 bases. CDR1 and CDR2 from the germline V gene are SGHVS and FNYEAQ. The CDR3 has 17 amino acids. Unmatched junction bases numbered 14, after V lost 4 bases and J lost 4 bases. CDR3 nucleotide sequence: TGTGCCAGCAGCTCCTCGTCAGGCGGGAGCTTCGCAGATACGCAGTATTTT. Amino acids: CASSSSSGGSFADTQYF.

This chain links TRBV10-3 with TRBJ2-2, with a weak D call TRBD1 (6 bases). CDR1 ENHRY and CDR2 SYGVKD come from the germline V gene. Trimming pared 0 bases from V and 4 bases from J, leaving 12 bases between. This CDR3 has 16 residues. Here the CDR3 DNA reads TGTGCCATCAGTGAGTCGGACAGTCGTGTCACCGGGGAGCTGTTTTTT. Translating it yields CAISESDSRVTGELFF.

The V call is TRBV14, the J call TRBJ1-4; TRBD1 matches at 7 bases. This CDR3 has 17 residues. With V trimmed by 2 bases and J by 0 bases, 6 bases remained unmatched. CDR1 and CDR2 (germline): SGHDN, FVKESK. In DNA, the CDR3 is TGTGCCAGCAGCCAACCAACAGGGGTAACAACTAATGAAAAACTGTTTTTT. It encodes CASSQPTGVTTNEKLFF.

V usage is TRBV7-2 and J usage is TRBJ2-3, with D unresolved. This CDR3 has 15 amino acids. V shed 4 bases and J shed 7 bases, with 18 bases lying between them. The germline V gene encodes CDR1 SGHTA and CDR2 FQGNSA. The CDR3 loop is CASSSPEWTSNTQYF. The CDR3 nucleotides read TGTGCCAGCAGCTCCCCCGAGTGGACGTCGAATACGCAGTATTTT. The whole variable domain, remainder taken from reference TRBV7-2 and TRBJ2-3, is GAGVSQSPSNKVTEKGKDVELRCDPISGHTALYWYRQSLGQGLEFLIYFQGNSAPDKSGLPSDRFSAERTGGSVSTLTIQRTQQEDSAVYLCASSSPEWTSNTQYFGPGTRLTVL.

CDR3 in amino acids: CASSDLAGWRGNEQYF. Written as DNA, the CDR3 is TGTGCCAGCAGTGACTTAGCGGGTTGGAGGGGCAACGAGCAGTACTTC. The genes are TRBV6-2 or TRBV6-3 and TRBJ2-7; 7 bases are shared with TRBD2. The CDR3 is made up of 16 amino acids. Per germline, CDR1 MNHEY and CDR2 SVGEGT. Losses at the gene ends were 5 bases for V and 5 bases for J; bases not matched to a gene: 15.

The count of this clone is one. The chain uses TRBV9 and TRBJ2-7, with a tentative D call TRBD1 (5 bases). This CDR3 has 15 amino acids. The germline CDR1 and CDR2 sequences are SGDLS and YYNGEE. V lost 0 bases and J lost 4, with 14 bases in between. The CDR3 coding sequence is TGTGCCAGCAGCGTAGATCCAGGGTCCGAATACGAGCAGTACTTC. It codes for CASSVDPGSEYEQYF.

This chain joins TRBV27 and TRBJ2-7; 8 nucleotides line up with TRBD2. CDR3 length equals 15 residues. CDR1 is MNHEY and CDR2 is SMNVEV in the germline V gene (reference sequence). J gave up 3 bases and V 0 bases, and 4 bases lay outside the gene matches. The CDR3 nucleotides read TGTGCCAGCAGTTTATCGACTAGCGTGATCTACGAGCAGTACTTC. The encoded protein is CASSLSTSVIYEQYF.

CDR3 DNA sequence: TGTGCCAGCAGTGAATGGGCGGGTTCACCCCAGCATTTT. It is translated as CASSEWAGSPQHF. The rearrangement links TRBV2 to TRBJ1-5; D is undetermined. V lost 2 bases and J 10 bases, leaving 12 bases between the germline ends. The CDR3 is 13 amino acids. In germline, CDR1 is SNHLY, CDR2 FYNNEI.

This clone was picked up one time. V and J are TRBV3-1 (or the pseudogene TRBV3-2) and TRBJ2-5; D ambiguous. CDR3 length: 14 residues. CDR1 is LGHDT, CDR2 YNNKEL, per germline (reference sequence). V shed 2 bases and J shed 2 bases, with 9 bases lying between them. The CDR3 loop is CASSQRTAQETQYF. The CDR3 nucleotides are TGTGCCAGCAGCCAAAGGACGGCTCAAGAGACCCAGTACTTC.

Turning to this clone: The junction does not match germline at one end; this may be a read error. The CDR3 DNA follows: TGTGCCATCAGTGAGCCCCCCTCCCCCGCGGTTCGGGATTTT. Residues: CAISEPPSPAVRDF. This sequence joins TRBV10-3 and TRBJ1-5; D ambiguous. CDR1 is ENHRY and CDR2 is SYGVKD in the germline V gene. CDR3 length: 14 amino acids.

The chain uses TRBV28 and TRBJ2-1; tentative D call: TRBD2 (5 bases). Trimming cost V 1 base and J 5 bases, with 15 bases left between them. The CDR3 covers 16 residues. Looked up from germline, CDR1 is MDHEN and CDR2 is SYDVKM. As DNA, the CDR3 is TGTGCCAGCAGTTTATATTATCGGCGGGCAAACAATGAGCAGTTCTTC. It specifies CASSLYYRRANNEQFF.

The V and J genes are TRBV11-3 and TRBJ2-1; 11 nucleotides match TRBD2. The CDR3 has 16 amino acids. Germline V gene sequence: CDR1 SGHNT, CDR2 YENEEA. Losses at the gene ends were 5 bases for V and 2 bases for J; bases not matched to a gene: 5. Here the CDR3 reads CASSKLAGAPYNEQFF. CDR3 in DNA: TGTGCCAGCAGCAAACTAGCGGGGGCCCCCTACAATGAGCAGTTCTTC.

J is TRBJ2-5 and V is TRBV7-9; D remains unclear. Trimming left V 0 bases short and J 5 bases short, with 10 bases between. In germline, CDR1 is SEHNR, CDR2 FQNEAQ (reference sequence). The CDR3 is made up of 14 amino acids. DNA of the CDR3: TGTGCCAGCAGCTTAGCGCTGGGGTGGGAGACCCAGTACTTC. Its protein product is CASSLALGWETQYF. The variable domain in full, completed from reference TRBV7-9 and TRBJ2-5, reads DTGVSQNPRHKITKRGQNVTFRCDPISEHNRLYWYRQTLGQGPEFLTYFQNEAQLEKSRLLSDRFSAERPKGSFSTLEIQRTEQGDSAMYLCASSLALGWETQYFGPGTRLLVL.

Written as DNA, the CDR3 is TGTGCCACCAGTGACCGGACTAGCTCACGGGGGGAGCAGTACTTC. Its translation is CATSDRTSSRGEQYF. The chain uses TRBV24-1 and TRBJ2-7, with TRBD2 matching 8 bases. Germline values: CDR1 KGHDR, CDR2 SFDVKD. This CDR3 contains 15 residues. V gave up 4 bases and J gave up 7 bases; unmatched junction bases: 11.

This chain joins TRBV7-2 and TRBJ2-7, with 8 positions matching TRBD1. The CDR3 covers 15 residues. Trimming cost V 5 bases and J 0 bases; bases outside gene matches: 6. CDR1 is SGHTA, CDR2 FQGNSA, per germline. As DNA, the CDR3 is TGTGCCAGCAGCGGCCGGACAGGGCCCTCCTACGAGCAGTACTTC. It translates to CASSGRTGPSYEQYF.

This chain links TRBV27 with TRBJ2-7, with a tentative D call TRBD2 (6 bases). The CDR3 length is 14 residues. Deletions cut 5 bases from V and 7 bases from J, with 18 bases between. Germline lookup yields CDR1 MNHEY and CDR2 SMNVEV (reference sequence). CDR3 nucleotides: TGTGCCAGCAGTGCCGGGACTCCTATAGGAGAGCAGTACTTC. Its protein product is CASSAGTPIGEQYF.

The genes are TRBV7-2 and TRBJ1-2; perhaps TRBD1 as D (5 bases). This CDR3 is 14 amino acids long. Germline CDR1 SGHTA, CDR2 FQGNSA. V lost 2 bases and J lost 1, with 8 bases in between. Here the CDR3 reads CASSLQGNNYGYTF. The DNA of the CDR3 is TGTGCCAGCAGCTTACAGGGTAATAACTATGGCTACACCTTC.

This chain's CDR3 is CAWNPEVTEAFF. CDR3 DNA sequence: TGTGCCTGGAACCCTGAAGTTACTGAAGCTTTCTTT. The rearrangement uses TRBV30 and TRBJ1-1, with D hard to call. Trimming shortened V by 4 bases and J by 5 bases, and 11 bases separated the two germline ends. Per the germline V gene, CDR1 is GTSNPN and CDR2 is SVGIG (reference sequence). The CDR3 is 12 residues long.

The chain combines TRBV28 with TRBJ2-7, with 11 nucleotides matching TRBD2. CDR3 length: 14 residues. The V segment lost 7 bases and the J segment 4 bases; nucleotides outside the gene matches: 6. CDR1 is MDHEN and CDR2 is SYDVKM in the germline V gene. The CDR3 protein is CASTLSGREYEQYF. In DNA form, the CDR3 reads TGTGCCAGCACCCTTAGCGGGAGGGAGTACGAGCAGTACTTC.

J is TRBJ2-7 and V is TRBV27, with 11 positions matching TRBD2. The CDR3 covers 17 residues. Germline V lookup: CDR1 MNHEY, CDR2 SMNVEV (reference sequence). The V segment lost 5 bases and the J segment 1 base; nucleotides outside the gene matches: 10. CDR3 sequence reads: CASSRVAGGRKSYEQYF. The DNA for the CDR3 is TGTGCCAGCAGTAGAGTAGCGGGAGGGCGTAAATCCTACGAGCAGTACTTC.

V is TRBV7-4 and J is TRBJ1-1, with TRBD1 as a possible D gene (5 bases). CDR1 SGHVT and CDR2 SQSDAQ come from the germline V gene. The V and J ends lost 3 bases and 9 bases respectively, with 8 bases between them. This CDR3 is 11 amino acids long. The CDR3 loop is CASSFGGKAFF. The CDR3 nucleotides read TGTGCCAGCAGCTTCGGGGGAAAAGCTTTCTTT.